The clone carrying this T cell receptor beta chain was seen a handful of times. Its antigen is currently unknown. This sample is part of a study of T-cell memory formation after mild COVID-19. Study-wide results and caveats: Some clones that responded turned up in pre-infection memory, which suggests that cross-reactive memory joined in. Among clones contracting day 15 to 85, CD4/CD8 was balanced, whereas later expanders leaned CD4+. Clones that contracted clustered mainly in CM and EM if CD4+ and in EMRA if CD8+.

Sample barcodes and UMIs were carried by the TCR alpha and TCR beta cDNA libraries that 5'RACE generated with constant-segment primers. MiXCR, applied by TCRdb to the 5' RACE reads, yields one record per CDR3 protein. The table shows 190,000 or so distinct CDR3 sequences, with 20% to 25% occurring only once. This CDR3 has 13 amino acids. Germline CDR1 SEHNR, CDR2 FQNEAQ (reference sequence). V was clipped by 3 bases and J by 3 bases, with 9 bases between them. The rearrangement joins TRBV7-9 to TRBJ2-7; D remains unclear. The clonotype comes from an adult woman who had mild COVID-19 (a few samples of this study predate the infection). Cell type and time point are not known. Sequenced: PBMCs or a T cell subset sorted from them (not recorded which). Written as DNA, the CDR3 is TGTGCCAGCAGCTTCTCAGAGTTCTACGAGCAGTACTTC. This codes for CASSFSEFYEQYF.